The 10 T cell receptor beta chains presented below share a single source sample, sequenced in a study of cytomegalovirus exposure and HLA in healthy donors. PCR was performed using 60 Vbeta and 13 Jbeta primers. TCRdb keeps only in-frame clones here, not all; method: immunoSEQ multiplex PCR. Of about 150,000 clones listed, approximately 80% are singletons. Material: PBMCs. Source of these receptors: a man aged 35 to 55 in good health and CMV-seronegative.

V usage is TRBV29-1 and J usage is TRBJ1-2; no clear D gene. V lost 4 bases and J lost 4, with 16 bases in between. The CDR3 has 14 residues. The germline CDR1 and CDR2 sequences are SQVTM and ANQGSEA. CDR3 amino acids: CSVGGSSPSYGYTF. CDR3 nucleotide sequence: TGCAGCGTTGGAGGCAGCTCCCCCAGCTATGGCTACACCTTC.

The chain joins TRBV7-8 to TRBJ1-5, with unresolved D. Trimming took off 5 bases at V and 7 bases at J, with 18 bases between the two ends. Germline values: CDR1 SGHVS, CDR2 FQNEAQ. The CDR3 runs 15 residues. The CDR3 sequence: CASSLSRGQGQPQHF. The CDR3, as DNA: TGTGCCAGCAGCCTTTCCCGGGGTCAAGGGCAGCCCCAGCATTTT.

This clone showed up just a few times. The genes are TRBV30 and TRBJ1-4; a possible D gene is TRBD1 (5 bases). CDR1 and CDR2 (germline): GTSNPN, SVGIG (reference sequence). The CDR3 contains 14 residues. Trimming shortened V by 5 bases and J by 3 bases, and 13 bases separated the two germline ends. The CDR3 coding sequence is TGTGCCTGGGACCAGGGCTCCCCTAATGAAAAACTGTTTTTT. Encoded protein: CAWDQGSPNEKLFF.

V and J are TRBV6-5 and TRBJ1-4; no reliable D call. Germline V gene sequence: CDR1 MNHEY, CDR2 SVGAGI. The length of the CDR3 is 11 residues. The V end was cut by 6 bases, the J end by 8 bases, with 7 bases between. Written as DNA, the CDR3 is TGTGCCAGCAGCAAACAGGAAAAACTGTTTTTT. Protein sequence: CASSKQEKLFF.

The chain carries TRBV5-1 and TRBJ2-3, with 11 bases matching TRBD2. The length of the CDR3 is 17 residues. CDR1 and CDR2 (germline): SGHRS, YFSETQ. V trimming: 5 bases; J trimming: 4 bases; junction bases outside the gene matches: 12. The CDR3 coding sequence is TGCGCCAGCAGTCATCTCCCAACTAGCGGGGGTGCAGATACGCAGTATTTT. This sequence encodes CASSHLPTSGGADTQYF.

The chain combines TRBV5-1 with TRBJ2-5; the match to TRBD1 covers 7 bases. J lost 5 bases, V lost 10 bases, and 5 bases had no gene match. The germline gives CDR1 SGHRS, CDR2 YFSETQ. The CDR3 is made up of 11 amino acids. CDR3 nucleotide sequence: TGCGCCGACAGGGATGGTGAGACCCAGTACTTC. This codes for CADRDGETQYF.

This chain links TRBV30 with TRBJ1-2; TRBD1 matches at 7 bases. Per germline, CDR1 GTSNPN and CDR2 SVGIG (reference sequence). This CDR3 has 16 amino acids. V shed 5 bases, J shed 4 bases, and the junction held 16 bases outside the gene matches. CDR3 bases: TGTGCCTGGCGTCGTGTCAGGGGGGCTCAGACCTATGGCTACACCTTC. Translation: CAWRRVRGAQTYGYTF.

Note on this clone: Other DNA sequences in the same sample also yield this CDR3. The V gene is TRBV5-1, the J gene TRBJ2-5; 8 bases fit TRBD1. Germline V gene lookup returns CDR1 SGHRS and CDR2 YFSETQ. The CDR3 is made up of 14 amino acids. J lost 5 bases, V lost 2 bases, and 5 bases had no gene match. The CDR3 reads CASSFGQGRETQYF. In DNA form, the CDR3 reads TGCGCCAGCAGCTTCGGACAGGGTCGGGAGACCCAGTACTTC.

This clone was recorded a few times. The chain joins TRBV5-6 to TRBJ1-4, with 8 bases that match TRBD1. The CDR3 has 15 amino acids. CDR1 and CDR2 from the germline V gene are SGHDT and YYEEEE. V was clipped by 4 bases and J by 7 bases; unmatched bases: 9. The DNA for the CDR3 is TGTGCCAGCAGCCTTCCCGGGACAGGTAGTGAAAAACTGTTTTTT. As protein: CASSLPGTGSEKLFF.

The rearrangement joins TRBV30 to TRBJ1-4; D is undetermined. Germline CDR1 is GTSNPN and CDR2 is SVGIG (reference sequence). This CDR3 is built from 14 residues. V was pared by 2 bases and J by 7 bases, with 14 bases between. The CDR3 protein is CAWSRGEFGEKLFF. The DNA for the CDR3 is TGTGCCTGGAGTCGCGGGGAGTTTGGTGAAAAACTGTTTTTT. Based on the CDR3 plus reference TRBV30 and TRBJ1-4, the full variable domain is SQTIHQWPATLVQPVGSPLSLECTVEGTSNPNLYWYRQAAGRGLQLLFYSVGIGQISSEVPQNLSASRPQDRQFILSSKKLLLSDSGFYLCAWSRGEFGEKLFFGSGTQLSVL.